Below are 5 T cell receptor beta chains sequenced from a single sample in a study of blood T cell repertoires in COVID-19. Clones were sequenced by immunoSEQ multiplex PCR, and TCRdb holds only the in-frame ones, with some missing. In the table there are over 150,000 clones, approximately 84% of which are singletons. Sequencing was carried out using PBMCs or T cells enriched from blood (not recorded which). The receptors come from a woman aged 30 to 39 who had recovered from COVID-19.

This sequence joins TRBV18 and TRBJ1-1, with unresolved D. Germline V gene sequence: CDR1 KGHSH, CDR2 LQKENI. The CDR3 is made up of 13 amino acids. V was shortened by 3 bases and J by 5 bases, with 10 bases between the two germline ends. The CDR3 sequence: CASSPPGVTEAFF. CDR3 in DNA: TGTGCCAGCTCACCCCCCGGAGTAACTGAAGCTTTCTTT.

This chain connects TRBV19 to TRBJ2-7, with 8 positions matching TRBD1. The CDR3 consists of 14 residues. Germline trimming cut 6 bases from V and 1 base from J; bases unmatched to any gene: 5. Germline values: CDR1 LNHDA, CDR2 SQIVND (reference sequence). CDR3 nucleotide sequence: TGTGCCAGTAGCGGGGGACAGGTATCCTACGAGCAGTACTTC. The encoded protein is CASSGGQVSYEQYF.

This chain connects TRBV7-3 to TRBJ1-1, with a possible D match to TRBD1 (5 bases). The CDR3 is made up of 13 amino acids. Germline V gene data show CDR1 as SGHTA and CDR2 as FQGTGA. The ends were cut back, 6 bases at V and 1 base at J, with 9 bases in the middle. The DNA for the CDR3 is TGTGCCAGCAGTCGACAGCCGAACACTGAAGCTTTCTTT. Translating it yields CASSRQPNTEAFF.

A remark on this clone: The same CDR3 can be traced to other DNA sequences in this sample. The gene calls are TRBV28 and TRBJ1-5, with 7 bases matching TRBD1. This CDR3 has 14 residues. Germline CDR1 and CDR2: MDHEN and SYDVKM. V gave up 2 bases and J gave up 7 bases; unmatched junction bases: 5. CDR3 bases: TGTGCCAGCAGTTTAAGACAGGGTAACCAGCCCCAGCATTTT. It translates to CASSLRQGNQPQHF.

The V gene is TRBV7-3, the J gene TRBJ2-1; 11 bases line up with TRBD2. With V trimmed by 5 bases and J by 7 bases, 7 bases remained unmatched. In germline, CDR1 is SGHTA, CDR2 FQGTGA. The CDR3 has 15 amino acids. DNA of the CDR3: TGTGCCAGCAGCCCGCAGACTAGCGGGATAAATGAGCAGTTCTTC. Translated, it gives CASSPQTSGINEQFF.